This is a list of T cell receptor beta chains from one sample in a study of T cells in Graves' hyperthyroidism and ophthalmopathy. TCRdb recomputed calls from the multiplex PCR reads with MiXCR, one row per CDR3 protein. Among hundreds of thousands of distinct CDR3 sequences listed, about 19% were seen once. The sample taken for sequencing was blood. The source is a woman aged 45-59 years with Graves' hyperthyroidism that later progressed to Graves' ophthalmopathy. Each CDR3 is given with its conserved first and last residue. A D gene is named only where the DNA matches it firmly. Clone size is not always given. Where it is, it says once, few, many or a class for expanded clones.

CDR3: CASSHGQGITDTQYF
DNA: TGTGCCAGCAGTCACGGACAGGGGATCACAGATACGCAGTATTTT
J: TRBJ2-3
V: TRBV6-1
D: TRBD1
size: many

CDR3: CASSVEGGREYNEQFF
DNA: TGTGCCAGCAGCGTAGAGGGGGGGCGGGAATACAATGAGCAGTTCTTC
J: TRBJ2-1
V: TRBV9
D: -
size: -

CDR3: CSAILSTRDRNYGYTF
DNA: TGCAGTGCTATCCTCAGCACTCGGGACAGAAACTATGGCTACACCTTC
J: TRBJ1-2
V: TRBV20-1
D: TRBD1
size: -

CDR3: CASSYSLTVGTGELFF
DNA: TGTGCCAGCAGTTACTCCCTAACAGTAGGCACCGGGGAGCTGTTTTTT
J: TRBJ2-2
V: TRBV6-5
D: -
size: many

CDR3: CSANLGQGTEAFF
DNA: TGCAGTGCTAACCTAGGACAGGGGACTGAAGCTTTCTTT
J: TRBJ1-1
V: TRBV20-1
D: TRBD1
size: few

CDR3: CASSLEAQGWQTQYF
DNA: TGTGCCAGCAGCTTGGAGGCTCAGGGCTGGCAGACCCAGTACTTC
J: TRBJ2-5
V: TRBV5-4
D: -
size: -

CDR3: CASVGAGNTIYF
DNA: TGTGCCAGCGTTGGAGCTGGAAACACCATATATTTT
J: TRBJ1-3
V: TRBV9
D: -
size: once

CDR3: CASSLARDSMNTEAFF
DNA: TGCGCCAGCAGCTTGGCCCGGGACAGCATGAACACTGAAGCTTTCTTT
J: TRBJ1-1
V: TRBV5-1
D: TRBD1
size: many

CDR3: CASSPRQGADSPLHF
DNA: TGTGCCAGCAGCCCGAGACAGGGGGCGGATTCACCCCTCCACTTT
J: TRBJ1-6
V: TRBV7-6
D: TRBD1
size: few

CDR3: CASSQESSTGLGYTF
DNA: TGTGCCAGCAGCCAAGAATCCTCGACAGGGTTAGGCTACACCTTC
J: TRBJ1-2
V: TRBV4-2
D: TRBD1
size: few

CDR3: CASSETGRGTEAFF
DNA: TGTGCCAGCAGTGAAACAGGGCGCGGGACTGAAGCTTTCTTT
J: TRBJ1-1
V: TRBV6-1
D: -
size: -

CDR3: CASSQLAGGHNEQFF
DNA: TGCGCCAGCAGCCAACTAGCGGGGGGACACAATGAGCAGTTCTTC
J: TRBJ2-1
V: TRBV5-1
D: TRBD2
size: many

CDR3: CASSHLAGQGPYSNQPQHF
DNA: TGTGCCAGCAGTCACCTAGCGGGACAGGGGCCCTATAGCAATCAGCCCCAGCATTTT
J: TRBJ1-5
V: TRBV6-2/TRBV6-3
D: TRBD1
size: -

CDR3: CASSFAGTPTEAFF
DNA: TGTGCCAGCAGTTTCGCCGGGACACCCACTGAAGCTTTCTTT
J: TRBJ1-1
V: TRBV27
D: -
size: few

CDR3: CASNPRGQGYYNEQFF
DNA: TGTGCCAGCAACCCACGTGGACAGGGGTACTACAATGAGCAGTTCTTC
J: TRBJ2-1
V: TRBV27
D: TRBD1
size: few

CDR3: CASSSAGPQETQYF
DNA: TGTGCCAGCAGTTCCGCCGGTCCCCAAGAGACCCAGTACTTC
J: TRBJ2-5
V: TRBV6-1
D: -
size: -